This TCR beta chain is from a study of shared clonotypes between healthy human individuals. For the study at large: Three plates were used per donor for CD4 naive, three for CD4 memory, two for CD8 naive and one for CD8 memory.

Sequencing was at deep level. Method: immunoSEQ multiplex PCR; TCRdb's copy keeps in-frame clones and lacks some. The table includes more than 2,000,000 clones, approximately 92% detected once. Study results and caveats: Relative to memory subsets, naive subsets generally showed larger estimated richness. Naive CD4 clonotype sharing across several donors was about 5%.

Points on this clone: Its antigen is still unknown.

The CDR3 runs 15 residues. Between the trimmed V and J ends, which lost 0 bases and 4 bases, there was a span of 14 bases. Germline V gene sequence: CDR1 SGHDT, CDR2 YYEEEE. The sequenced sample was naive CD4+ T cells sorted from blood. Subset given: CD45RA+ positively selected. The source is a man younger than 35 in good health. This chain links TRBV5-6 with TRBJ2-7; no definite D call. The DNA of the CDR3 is TGTGCCAGCAGCTTGGTGGGCCCTCTTTCATACGAGCAGTACTTC. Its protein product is CASSLVGPLSYEQYF. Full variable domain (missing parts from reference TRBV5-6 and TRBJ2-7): DAGVTQSPTHLIKTRGQQVTLRCSPKSGHDTVSWYQQALGQGPQFIFQYYEEEERQRGNFPDRFSGHQFPNYSSELNVNALLLGDSALYLCASSLVGPLSYEQYFGPGTRLTVT.